This entry is about one T cell receptor beta chain. Cohort 3 recovery required two negative PCRs, clearance, or symptom resolution. The source of the sample is a study of blood T cell repertoires in COVID-19. The wider study: From T cells, B-cell-depleted T cells, or PBMCs came the material, which was cDNA or gDNA.

Method: immunoSEQ multiplex PCR; TCRdb's copy keeps in-frame clones and lacks some. The table shows 200,000 or so clones, with approximately 90% occurring only once. Deletions cut 0 bases from V and 1 base from J, with 4 bases between. Per germline, CDR1 SGHNT and CDR2 YYREEE (reference sequence). The CDR3 has 13 residues. The clonotype comes from a woman under 40 who had recovered from COVID-19. The chain employs TRBV5-4 and TRBJ2-5; D unclear. The sequencing sample was made of PBMCs or T cells enriched from blood (not recorded which). The CDR3 reads CASSLDSQETQYF. CDR3 DNA: TGTGCCAGCAGCTTGGACAGCCAAGAGACCCAGTACTTC.